The rows below give T cell receptor beta chains drawn from one sample of a study of regulatory dendritic cells for organ transplantation. Repertoires were generated with immunoSEQ multiplex PCR, while TCRdb's copy carries only in-frame clones and drops some. The top ten hold roughly 2.2% of the sample, which has 25,000 to 30,000 clones, approximately 79% seen once. Sequences were obtained from memory CD4+ T cells from blood. The receptors come from a human donor in good health. The CDR3 runs from the conserved cysteine through the conserved F or W. The D gene is left open where the match is weak. Expanded clones get a size class; other rows say once, few or many, or leave the size out.

D gene: NA; V gene: TRBV28; J gene: TRBJ2-2; clone size: NA; CDR3 protein: CASSLLGYTGELFF; CDR3 DNA: TGTGCCAGCAGTTTACTAGGGTACACCGGGGAGCTGTTTTTT
D gene: TRBD2; V gene: TRBV25-1; J gene: TRBJ2-7; clone size: NA; CDR3 protein: CASSPNSGSTFEQYF; CDR3 DNA: TGTGCCAGCAGCCCTAATAGCGGGAGTACTTTCGAGCAGTACTTC
D gene: NA; V gene: TRBV7-2; J gene: TRBJ2-5; clone size: NA; CDR3 protein: CASSLGAVPRQETQYF; CDR3 DNA: TGTGCCAGCAGCTTAGGGGCCGTTCCCCGCCAAGAGACCCAGTACTTC
D gene: NA; V gene: TRBV7-3; J gene: TRBJ2-3; clone size: NA; CDR3 protein: CASSLNPPRNRISTDTQYF; CDR3 DNA: TGTGCCAGCAGCTTAAACCCCCCTCGGAATCGAATAAGCACAGATACGCAGTATTTT
D gene: NA; V gene: TRBV7-2; J gene: TRBJ1-2; clone size: NA; CDR3 protein: CASSLDGSGRGYTF; CDR3 DNA: TGTGCCAGCAGCTTAGACGGTTCCGGTAGGGGCTACACCTTC
D gene: TRBD1; V gene: TRBV28; J gene: TRBJ1-5; clone size: NA; CDR3 protein: CASRYPGQGNQPQHF; CDR3 DNA: TGTGCCAGCAGGTACCCGGGACAGGGCAATCAGCCCCAGCATTTT
D gene: TRBD2; V gene: TRBV6-5; J gene: TRBJ2-1; clone size: once; CDR3 protein: CASTLAGGEQFF; CDR3 DNA: TGTGCCAGCACCCTAGCGGGAGGAGAGCAGTTCTTC
D gene: NA; V gene: TRBV19; J gene: TRBJ1-5; clone size: NA; CDR3 protein: CASSIAGTGRPQHF; CDR3 DNA: TGTGCCAGTAGTATAGCTGGGACCGGCCGGCCCCAGCATTTT
D gene: NA; V gene: TRBV2; J gene: TRBJ2-7; clone size: NA; CDR3 protein: CASSEVREYEQYF; CDR3 DNA: TGTGCCAGCAGTGAGGTCAGGGAGTACGAGCAGTACTTC
D gene: NA; V gene: TRBV7-6; J gene: TRBJ2-1; clone size: NA; CDR3 protein: CAAGQDGEQFF; CDR3 DNA: TGTGCCGCAGGGCAGGATGGTGAGCAGTTCTTC
D gene: NA; V gene: TRBV6-1; J gene: TRBJ1-1; clone size: NA; CDR3 protein: CASMKRDSEAFF; CDR3 DNA: TGTGCCAGCATGAAGCGCGACAGTGAAGCTTTCTTT
D gene: TRBD1; V gene: TRBV9; J gene: TRBJ1-2; clone size: NA; CDR3 protein: CASGDRGGYYGYTF; CDR3 DNA: TGTGCCAGCGGAGACAGGGGCGGCTACTATGGCTACACCTTC
D gene: NA; V gene: TRBV30; J gene: TRBJ1-2; clone size: NA; CDR3 protein: CAWSPGGSYYGYTF; CDR3 DNA: TGTGCCTGGAGTCCGGGGGGCAGCTACTATGGCTACACCTTC
D gene: NA; V gene: TRBV6-1; J gene: TRBJ1-1; clone size: NA; CDR3 protein: CASSELLPPGTEAFF; CDR3 DNA: TGTGCCAGCAGTGAACTTCTACCCCCGGGGACTGAAGCTTTCTTT
D gene: NA; V gene: TRBV6-1; J gene: TRBJ1-5; clone size: few; CDR3 protein: CASTGERGQPQHF; CDR3 DNA: TGTGCCAGCACAGGGGAAAGAGGACAGCCCCAGCATTTT
D gene: NA; V gene: TRBV27; J gene: TRBJ1-5; clone size: few; CDR3 protein: CASTPGQGNQPQHF; CDR3 DNA: TGTGCCAGCACCCCGGGGCAGGGGAATCAGCCCCAGCATTTT
D gene: NA; V gene: TRBV6-5; J gene: TRBJ1-2; clone size: once; CDR3 protein: CASSTYQGSGYTF; CDR3 DNA: TGTGCCAGCAGTACCTACCAGGGGTCTGGCTACACCTTC
D gene: NA; V gene: TRBV2; J gene: TRBJ1-2; clone size: NA; CDR3 protein: CASRSRGTEKGRDGYTF; CDR3 DNA: TGTGCCAGCAGAAGCAGGGGAACGGAAAAGGGCAGGGATGGCTACACCTTC
D gene: TRBD1; V gene: TRBV7-2; J gene: TRBJ1-4; clone size: NA; CDR3 protein: CASRSGTGNEKLFF; CDR3 DNA: TGTGCCAGCAGGTCCGGGACAGGGAATGAAAAACTGTTTTTT
D gene: NA; V gene: TRBV30; J gene: TRBJ1-4; clone size: NA; CDR3 protein: CAWSRTATNEKLFF; CDR3 DNA: TGTGCCTGGAGTAGGACAGCAACTAATGAAAAACTGTTTTTT
D gene: TRBD2; V gene: TRBV27; J gene: TRBJ2-3; clone size: NA; CDR3 protein: CASSPLPPGLAGKDTQYF; CDR3 DNA: TGTGCCAGCAGTCCCCTTCCGCCGGGACTAGCGGGTAAAGATACGCAGTATTTT
D gene: NA; V gene: TRBV11-2; J gene: TRBJ2-7; clone size: NA; CDR3 protein: CASSFGPDISYEQYF; CDR3 DNA: TGTGCCAGCAGCTTTGGTCCGGATATCTCCTACGAGCAGTACTTC
D gene: NA; V gene: TRBV5-8; J gene: TRBJ1-1; clone size: NA; CDR3 protein: CASSRGWRWRNTEAFF; CDR3 DNA: TGTGCCAGCAGCCGGGGATGGCGGTGGAGAAACACTGAAGCTTTCTTT
D gene: NA; V gene: TRBV7-2; J gene: TRBJ2-7; clone size: NA; CDR3 protein: CASSSREMAGGSYEQYF; CDR3 DNA: TGTGCCAGCAGCTCTAGGGAAATGGCAGGGGGGTCCTACGAGCAGTACTTC
D gene: NA; V gene: TRBV2; J gene: TRBJ1-5; clone size: NA; CDR3 protein: CASSEGDLPGGPQHF; CDR3 DNA: TGTGCCAGCAGTGAAGGGGACCTACCCGGTGGGCCCCAGCATTTT
D gene: NA; V gene: TRBV7-6; J gene: TRBJ2-3; clone size: NA; CDR3 protein: CASSAMDLGTDTQYF; CDR3 DNA: TGTGCCAGCAGCGCCATGGACCTCGGCACAGATACGCAGTATTTT
D gene: NA; V gene: TRBV7-3; J gene: TRBJ2-7; clone size: NA; CDR3 protein: CASSRGSTESYEQYF; CDR3 DNA: TGTGCCAGCAGTCGAGGGAGCACGGAGTCCTACGAGCAGTACTTC
D gene: NA; V gene: TRBV28; J gene: TRBJ1-2; clone size: NA; CDR3 protein: CASSLSGGGYGYTF; CDR3 DNA: TGTGCCAGCAGTTTATCTGGCGGAGGGTATGGCTACACCTTC
D gene: NA; V gene: TRBV4-2; J gene: TRBJ2-7; clone size: NA; CDR3 protein: CASSQASFVSEQYF; CDR3 DNA: TGTGCCAGCAGCCAAGCCTCTTTTGTGAGTGAGCAGTACTTC
D gene: NA; V gene: TRBV6-1; J gene: TRBJ2-1; clone size: NA; CDR3 protein: CASSRSAYNEQFF; CDR3 DNA: TGTGCCAGCAGCCGATCGGCGTACAATGAGCAGTTCTTC
D gene: NA; V gene: TRBV5-1; J gene: TRBJ1-3; clone size: NA; CDR3 protein: CASSRSTAGDTIYF; CDR3 DNA: TGCGCCAGCAGCCGATCGACAGCCGGGGACACCATATATTTT
D gene: NA; V gene: TRBV18; J gene: TRBJ1-4; clone size: NA; CDR3 protein: CASSPPGVEEKLFF; CDR3 DNA: TGTGCCAGCTCACCACCCGGAGTAGAGGAAAAACTGTTTTTT
D gene: TRBD1; V gene: TRBV9; J gene: TRBJ1-5; clone size: NA; CDR3 protein: CASAKTGVNQPQHF; CDR3 DNA: TGTGCCAGCGCGAAGACAGGGGTCAATCAGCCCCAGCATTTT
D gene: NA; V gene: TRBV2; J gene: TRBJ2-1; clone size: NA; CDR3 protein: CASSERAGSFVFGEQFF; CDR3 DNA: TGTGCCAGCAGTGAAAGGGCCGGGAGTTTTGTATTCGGTGAGCAGTTCTTC
D gene: NA; V gene: TRBV19; J gene: TRBJ2-5; clone size: NA; CDR3 protein: CASSMGLGETQYF; CDR3 DNA: TGTGCCAGTAGTATGGGGCTTGGGGAGACCCAGTACTTC
D gene: NA; V gene: TRBV2; J gene: TRBJ1-1; clone size: NA; CDR3 protein: CASRITYGEMTEAFF; CDR3 DNA: TGTGCCAGCAGAATAACATATGGGGAGATGACTGAAGCTTTCTTT
D gene: TRBD2; V gene: TRBV9; J gene: TRBJ2-7; clone size: few; CDR3 protein: CASSDPSGGGEQYF; CDR3 DNA: TGTGCCAGCAGCGACCCTAGCGGGGGCGGCGAGCAGTACTTC
D gene: NA; V gene: TRBV18; J gene: TRBJ1-2; clone size: NA; CDR3 protein: CASWLGSSGYTF; CDR3 DNA: TGTGCCAGCTGGCTTGGATCCAGTGGCTACACCTTC
D gene: NA; V gene: TRBV7-2; J gene: TRBJ1-4; clone size: NA; CDR3 protein: CASSTRVGGRGEKLFF; CDR3 DNA: TGTGCCAGCAGCACCCGAGTGGGGGGCCGGGGTGAAAAACTGTTTTTT
D gene: NA; V gene: TRBV28; J gene: TRBJ2-7; clone size: NA; CDR3 protein: CASRGTGIAYEQYF; CDR3 DNA: TGTGCCAGCAGAGGCACAGGGATCGCCTACGAGCAGTACTTC
D gene: NA; V gene: TRBV18; J gene: TRBJ2-7; clone size: NA; CDR3 protein: CASSPRGPSGTYEQYF; CDR3 DNA: TGTGCCAGCTCACCCCGGGGACCCTCGGGGACCTACGAGCAGTACTTC
D gene: NA; V gene: TRBV15; J gene: TRBJ2-3; clone size: once; CDR3 protein: CATSREGWGTDTQYF; CDR3 DNA: TGTGCCACCAGCAGAGAGGGGTGGGGGACAGATACGCAGTATTTT
D gene: NA; V gene: TRBV18; J gene: TRBJ2-1; clone size: once; CDR3 protein: CASSPIGRNEQFF; CDR3 DNA: TGTGCCAGCTCGCCGATCGGGCGCAATGAGCAGTTCTTC
D gene: TRBD2; V gene: TRBV4-2; J gene: TRBJ2-1; clone size: once; CDR3 protein: CASSQATSDSYNEQFF; CDR3 DNA: TGTGCCAGCAGCCAAGCGACTAGCGACTCCTACAATGAGCAGTTCTTC
D gene: TRBD1; V gene: TRBV6-1; J gene: TRBJ2-7; clone size: NA; CDR3 protein: CASSETGTGAYEQYF; CDR3 DNA: TGTGCCAGCAGTGAAACAGGGACAGGCGCCTACGAGCAGTACTTC
D gene: TRBD1; V gene: TRBV5-6; J gene: TRBJ2-3; clone size: NA; CDR3 protein: CASSTGQSTDTQYF; CDR3 DNA: TGTGCCAGCAGCACGGGACAGTCCACAGATACGCAGTATTTT
D gene: NA; V gene: TRBV7-2; J gene: TRBJ1-1; clone size: once; CDR3 protein: CASSSSPDGTEAFF; CDR3 DNA: TGTGCCAGCAGCTCCTCTCCTGATGGCACTGAAGCTTTCTTT
D gene: NA; V gene: TRBV10-2; J gene: TRBJ1-2; clone size: few; CDR3 protein: CASNGGTNYGYTF; CDR3 DNA: TGCGCCAGCAACGGGGGGACTAACTATGGCTACACCTTC
D gene: TRBD2; V gene: TRBV11-1; J gene: TRBJ2-5; clone size: few; CDR3 protein: CASSLATSGGQETQYF; CDR3 DNA: TGTGCCAGCAGCTTAGCGACGAGCGGGGGGCAAGAGACCCAGTACTTC
D gene: NA; V gene: TRBV30; J gene: TRBJ1-2; clone size: NA; CDR3 protein: CAWSDYYGYTF; CDR3 DNA: TGTGCCTGGAGTGACTACTATGGCTACACCTTC
D gene: NA; V gene: TRBV30; J gene: TRBJ1-2; clone size: NA; CDR3 protein: CAWRSEGRQDIGYTF; CDR3 DNA: TGTGCCTGGAGATCTGAAGGGCGACAGGACATAGGCTACACCTTC
D gene: NA; V gene: TRBV28; J gene: TRBJ1-1; clone size: NA; CDR3 protein: CASSLRQHTEAFF; CDR3 DNA: TGTGCCAGCAGTTTACGGCAGCACACTGAAGCTTTCTTT
D gene: TRBD1; V gene: TRBV5-1; J gene: TRBJ2-1; clone size: NA; CDR3 protein: CASSFRDSSYNEQFF; CDR3 DNA: TGCGCCAGCAGCTTCCGGGACAGCTCCTACAATGAGCAGTTCTTC
D gene: TRBD1; V gene: TRBV6-5; J gene: TRBJ2-7; clone size: NA; CDR3 protein: CASSRQGGAYEQYF; CDR3 DNA: TGTGCCAGCAGTAGACAGGGGGGAGCCTACGAGCAGTACTTC